This TCR beta chain came from a study of Ad26.COV2.S vaccination and SARS-CoV-2 variants (dated by TCRdb to about 2021). At the level of the whole study: Vaccine-arm donors were drawn from COV1001, a multicentre, randomized, double-blind, placebo-controlled phase I-IIa trial of Ad26.COV2.S in healthy adults. Ad26.COV2.S was administered intramuscularly at 5 x 10^10 or 1 x 10^11 viral particles, either as a single shot or as two shots given 56 days apart. TCRbeta repertoire sequencing served as the tool for gauging how specific and how broad the SARS-CoV-2-reactive T cell receptors were following Ad26.COV2.S vaccination. A total of around 32 samples were included in the TCR-sequenced set, comprising around 19 Ad26.COV2.S vaccine recipients, 5 placebo recipients and 8 SARS-CoV-2 convalescent individuals. Trial participants were randomized into five groups of five: low-dose or high-dose Ad26.COV2.S given once or twice, or placebo on both occasions. Investigators remained blinded to trial group allocation during experiments and outcome assessment.

Results the study describes overall, beyond this receptor: Comparable non-spike TCR breadth was observed between vaccine and placebo recipients, consistent with only spike being contained in the vaccine. Higher spike-specific TCR breadth was observed in Ad26.COV2.S recipients than in placebo recipients (P = 0.0014). The authors noted that the TCR breadth and depth analyses may have underestimated total T cell responses. The study was not powered for comparison of responses between vaccine doses or regimens. After vaccination, substantial breadth of spike-specific CD8+ and CD4+ T cell responses was reported.

Remarks on this clone: What antigen it recognizes has not been identified. No qualities accompany the bases; no much larger clone lies one base away.

The CDR3, from cysteine to phenylalanine, totals 12 residues. The read is trimmed to its CDR3 DNA, 36 bases read in frame from base 1. From the germline V gene, CDR1 is SQVTM and CDR2 is ANQGSEA. Trimming at the junction amounts to 4 bases on V and 2 bases on J, and the germline ends lie 6 bases apart. The immunoSEQ Assay was used to sequence TCRbeta CDR3 regions. After extraction, genomic DNA underwent amplification by bias-controlled multiplex PCR, followed by high-throughput sequencing. The published analysis was carried out like this. To quantify the absolute abundance of every unique TCRbeta CDR3 region, sequences were collapsed and filtered. T cell fraction was estimated by normalization of TCRbeta template counts to usable DNA, with usable DNA being measured through amplification of reference genes present in all nucleated cells. Repertoire TCRs were annotated as SARS-CoV-2-specific when V gene, CDR3 amino acid sequence and J gene were exactly matched to a known reactive TCR set. The reference SARS-CoV-2 TCR set was derived from MIRA and filtered for enrichment in COVID-19-positive ImmuneCODE repertoires, a step that removed public or cross-reactive TCRs. Using the MIRA antigens, annotated TCRs were further analysed by specific ORF or by position within an ORF. Breadth was defined as annotated unique rearrangements over total unique productive rearrangements; depth was the summed frequency of those rearrangements. TCR breadth was compared between groups using two-sided Wilcoxon rank-sum tests. TCRdb's version of the immuneACCESS table is confined to in-frame rearrangements and falls short of the full clone set. An unresolved V gene accounts for under half of the shortfall where checked; the remainder is of unknown origin. V and J calls and clone size are given by that table; D and trimming were obtained from the DNA. In all, the sample holds some 640,000 clones, and roughly 90% of those were seen once. The top ten constitute about 1.5% of the sample.

According to the study, the label for this sample's treatment or condition signals: 19 received Ad26.COV2.S at low or high dose, single or two shots; about 5 received placebo; per-sample allocation not given. Repertoires of vaccine and placebo recipients were sequenced from samples taken on day 63 after the first injection. In Cohort 1b, roughly 26 adults aged 18-55 years were enrolled at a single site in Boston, USA, between 29 July and 7 August 2020. Ad26.COV2.S was a replication-incompetent adenovirus type 26 vector that expressed a prefusion-stabilized SARS-CoV-2 spike protein derived from the original Wuhan strain.

The material sequenced was peripheral blood, taken in a trial of Ad26.COV2.S vaccine versus placebo. The sequence is built from TRBV29-1 and TRBJ1-3, with no reliable assignment of the D segment. The source is a person aged 18-60 years who received the Ad26.COV2.S COVID-19 vaccine or a placebo. The base sequence is TGCAGCGTTGGGTCCCCTGGAAACACCATATATTTT. This encodes CSVGSPGNTIYF.